This T cell receptor beta chain was sequenced during a study of blood T cell repertoires in COVID-19. Some clones are missing from TCRdb's copy, which holds only in-frame ones; the method was immunoSEQ multiplex PCR. The repertoire holds 270,000 or so clones, with almost 90% as singletons. Seattle cases were enrolled at active infection and followed longitudinally. Losses at the gene ends were 7 bases for V and 6 bases for J; bases not matched to a gene: 10. There are 15 residues in the CDR3. Per the germline V gene, CDR1 is MNHEY and CDR2 is SVGAGI. The clonotype was recovered from an older woman with COVID-19, enrolled during active disease. Sequenced input: peripheral blood. The chain is built from TRBV6-5 and TRBJ1-2, with TRBD1 matching 11 bases. CDR3 loop: CASNPDRDRGNGYTF. CDR3 bases: TGTGCCAGCAATCCAGACCGGGACAGGGGGAATGGCTACACCTTC.